These 27 T cell receptor beta chains share one sample of origin, sequenced in a study of beta chain features in type 1 diabetes. Expressed TCRB transcripts were sequenced because the isolated RNA had all been reverse transcribed beforehand. Data came from immunoSEQ multiplex PCR; TCRdb stores just in-frame clones and leaves some out. The repertoire holds about 320,000 clones, with about 14% as singletons. The specimen was central memory CD4+ T cells from blood. Source of these receptors: a man aged 25 to 40 in good health.

This clone was counted at least ten times. The chain couples TRBV10-3 to TRBJ2-2; perhaps D is TRBD1 or TRBD2 (6 bases each). The V gene lost 10 bases and the J gene lost 7 bases, with 16 bases spanning the gap. The CDR3 has 13 amino acids. Germline V gives CDR1 ENHRY, CDR2 SYGVKD. CDR3 bases: TGTGCCACCGCGGGACAAAAGAGCGGGGAGCTGTTTTTT. Its translation: CATAGQKSGELFF.

This clone was detected a few times. Mismatch with germline at one junction end may stem from a read error. The V and J genes are TRBV9 and TRBJ2-2, with D tentatively TRBD2 (6 bases). The germline V gene has CDR1 SGDLS and CDR2 YYNGEE. The CDR3 extends over 17 amino acids. CDR3 nucleotides: TGTGCCAGCAGTTTGGTGGGTTTTGGAGGGAACAGCGGGGAGCTGTTTTTT. It specifies CASSLVGFGGNSGELFF.

The V call is TRBV27, the J call TRBJ2-1, with 10 bases aligning to TRBD2. Germline CDR1 and CDR2: MNHEY and SMNVEV (reference sequence). The length of the CDR3 is 15 residues. The V gene end was trimmed by 2 bases and the J gene end by 4 bases; junction bases not matched to a gene: 2. CDR3 sequence (DNA): TGTGCCAGCAGTTTAGAGGGACTAGCGTACAATGAGCAGTTCTTC. As protein: CASSLEGLAYNEQFF.

The table lists this clone with a few counts. The genes are TRBV29-1 and TRBJ2-1; the D gene is possibly TRBD2 (6 bases). V dropped 6 bases and J dropped 7 bases, with 19 bases sitting between them. There are 14 residues in the CDR3. CDR1 is SQVTM, CDR2 ANQGSEA, per germline. The CDR3 nucleotides read TGCAGCGTGGTCCCAGCGGGCCTCGGGAATGAGCAGTTCTTC. Protein: CSVVPAGLGNEQFF.

This clone has only a few counts. The genes are TRBV6-1 and TRBJ1-2; TRBD1 might be the D (6 bases). The CDR3 totals 14 residues. V lost 6 bases and J 4 bases, leaving 15 bases between the germline ends. Germline loops: CDR1 MNHNS, CDR2 SASEGT. CDR3: CASSQQGEGYGYTF. The CDR3 region has the DNA TGTGCCAGCAGCCAACAGGGCGAGGGCTATGGCTACACCTTC.

The sample holds a few counts of this clone. This chain joins TRBV29-1 and TRBJ1-3, with D unclear. Germline lookup yields CDR1 SQVTM and CDR2 ANQGSEA. This CDR3 spans 12 amino acids. Trimming shortened V by 6 bases and J by 0 bases, and 6 bases separated the two germline ends. CDR3 DNA sequence: TGCAGCGTGGACCTCTCTGGAAACACCATATATTTT. Amino acids: CSVDLSGNTIYF.

This chain joins TRBV7-2 and TRBJ2-7; either TRBD1 or TRBD2 may fit D (5 bases each). Germline CDR1 SGHTA, CDR2 FQGNSA. The CDR3 covers 15 residues. The V gene lost 5 bases and the J gene lost 2 bases, with 16 bases spanning the gap. The CDR3 protein is CASSVSGQGAYEQYF. The CDR3 coding sequence is TGTGCCAGCAGCGTCTCGGGCCAGGGAGCCTACGAGCAGTACTTC.

The V gene is TRBV6-5, the J gene TRBJ1-1; D perhaps matches TRBD1 (6 bases). This CDR3 is built from 14 residues. Trimming removed 6 bases from V and 2 bases from J, with 13 bases in between. Germline values: CDR1 MNHEY, CDR2 SVGAGI. The CDR3 DNA follows: TGTGCCAGCAGATTGGACAGAACAAACACTGAAGCTTTCTTT. It yields the protein CASRLDRTNTEAFF.

The rearrangement links TRBV6-5 to TRBJ1-2, with 7 bases matching TRBD1. This CDR3 is 13 amino acids long. The V gene end was trimmed by 6 bases and the J gene end by 8 bases; junction bases not matched to a gene: 9. In germline, CDR1 is MNHEY, CDR2 SVGAGI. The CDR3 DNA reads as TGTGCCAGCAGCCACAGGCAGGGGGGCGGCTACACCTTC. Amino acid sequence: CASSHRQGGGYTF.

CDR3 in DNA: TGTGCCAGCAGTGACAGAACAGGGAGCAATCAGCCCCAGCATTTT. This codes for CASSDRTGSNQPQHF. V usage is TRBV2 and J usage is TRBJ1-5; tentatively, D is TRBD1 (6 bases). The CDR3 is 15 residues long. The ends were cut back, 3 bases at V and 1 base at J, with 10 bases in the middle. The V gene's germline CDR1 is SNHLY and CDR2 FYNNEI.

The chain joins TRBV18 to TRBJ1-4; D is possibly TRBD1 (5 bases). Looked up from germline, CDR1 is KGHSH and CDR2 is LQKENI. V was pared by 2 bases and J by 2 bases, with 12 bases between. The CDR3 covers 16 residues. The CDR3 DNA reads as TGTGCCAGCTCACCAGACCAGGGCTCCACTAATGAAAAACTGTTTTTT. Encoded protein: CASSPDQGSTNEKLFF.

This clone was observed a single time. The chain is built from TRBV5-1 and TRBJ2-5, with TRBD1 matching over 7 bases. Germline lookup yields CDR1 SGHRS and CDR2 YFSETQ. CDR3 length: 14 amino acids. J was trimmed by 2 bases and V by 0 bases; bases with no gene match: 1. CDR3 sequence reads: CASSLGDSQETQYF. CDR3 bases: TGCGCCAGCAGCTTGGGGGACAGTCAAGAGACCCAGTACTTC.

The chain carries TRBV30 and TRBJ2-1, with TRBD2 as a possible D gene (5 bases). With 3 bases removed from V and 10 bases from J, the gap between germline ends came to 10 bases. Germline CDR1 and CDR2: GTSNPN and SVGIG (reference sequence). The CDR3 is 11 amino acids. In DNA, the CDR3 is TGTGCCTGGAGCGAGCGGACGGAGCAGTTCTTC. Encoded protein: CAWSERTEQFF.

The chain has TRBV7-2 and TRBJ2-1, with a tentative D call TRBD2 (6 bases). Germline V gives CDR1 SGHTA, CDR2 FQGNSA. This CDR3 region has 14 residues. V was cut by 1 base and J by 6 bases, with 10 bases left in between. CDR3 sequence reads: CASSLGREANEQFF. DNA of the CDR3: TGTGCCAGCAGCTTAGGGCGGGAAGCCAATGAGCAGTTCTTC.

This clone was seen only a few times. This chain connects TRBV11-3 to TRBJ2-1; 15 bases line up with TRBD2. The junction had 4 bases not matched to a gene; V was cut back by 8 bases and J by 8 bases. The CDR3 totals 14 residues. The germline V gene has CDR1 SGHNT and CDR2 YENEEA. The CDR3 region is CASVRTSGRDEQFF. CDR3 bases: TGTGCCAGCGTCCGGACTAGCGGGAGGGATGAGCAGTTCTTC.

This clone showed up just a few times. This chain connects TRBV2 to TRBJ2-1, with 13 positions matching TRBD2. The junction had 4 bases not matched to a gene; V was cut back by 6 bases and J by 2 bases. CDR1 is SNHLY, CDR2 FYNNEI, per germline. The CDR3 loop spans 16 amino acids. In DNA form, the CDR3 reads TGTGCCAGCAGGCTACTAGCGGGGGGGACCTACAATGAGCAGTTCTTC. Translated: CASRLLAGGTYNEQFF. The full variable domain, rest sourced from reference TRBV2 and TRBJ2-1, is EPEVTQTPSHQVTQMGQEVILRCVPISNHLYFYWYRQILGQKVEFLVSFYNNEISEKSEIFDDQFSVERPDGSNFTLKIRSTKLEDSAMYFCASRLLAGGTYNEQFFGPGTRLTVL.

This chain links TRBV19 with TRBJ1-2; tentatively, D is TRBD1 (5 bases). From germline, CDR1 is LNHDA and CDR2 SQIVND (reference sequence). V gave up 3 bases and J gave up 4 bases, with 18 bases separating them. The CDR3 loop spans 16 amino acids. This CDR3 reads CASSISRGYSGYGYTF. The CDR3 DNA follows: TGTGCCAGTAGTATCTCCCGGGGCTACAGCGGCTATGGCTACACCTTC.

Worth noting for this clone: Germline and junction disagree at one end, which may indicate a read error. CDR3 coding DNA: TGTGCCAGCAGGTCGGACGCCGTTCTATGGTCAACCGCCTTC. As protein: CASRSDAVLWSTAF. V gene TRBV5-8 combines with J gene TRBJ1-2; D call uncertain. Germline V CDR1 and CDR2: SGHTS, YDEGEE. CDR3 length equals 14 residues.

In this sample, this clone turned up a few times. The rearrangement links TRBV4-2 to TRBJ2-7, with D hard to call. V was shortened by 0 bases and J by 5 bases, with 8 bases between the two germline ends. From germline, CDR1 is LGHNA and CDR2 YNFKEQ. This CDR3 contains 13 residues. The CDR3 is CASSQDLRDEQYV. The CDR3 nucleotides are TGTGCCAGCAGCCAAGATCTTCGCGACGAGCAGTACGTC.

This clone showed up just a few times. This chain joins TRBV4-1 and TRBJ1-6; 12 bases match TRBD1. CDR3 size: 17 residues. Germline loops: CDR1 MGHRA, CDR2 YSYEKL. J was trimmed by 7 bases and V by 2 bases; bases with no gene match: 6. The CDR3 here is CASSQKWDRGQNSPLHF. CDR3 sequence (DNA): TGCGCCAGCAGCCAAAAGTGGGACAGGGGGCAAAATTCACCCCTCCACTTT.

In this sample, this clone turned up a few times. The chain recombines TRBV5-1 with TRBJ2-1; D is undetermined. The germline V and J ends were trimmed by 1 base and 10 bases, with 9 bases remaining between them. This CDR3 is 12 amino acids long. Per germline, CDR1 SGHRS and CDR2 YFSETQ. CDR3 sequence reads: CASSLNGREQFF. CDR3 DNA: TGCGCCAGCAGCTTGAATGGCAGGGAGCAGTTCTTC.

The rearrangement links TRBV7-2 to TRBJ1-1, with D perhaps matching TRBD1 (5 bases). V was pared by 3 bases and J by 5 bases, with 22 bases between. The germline V gene has CDR1 SGHTA and CDR2 FQGNSA. The length of the CDR3 is 17 residues. The chain's CDR3 is CASSFFAMWQEGTEAFF. DNA of the CDR3: TGTGCCAGCAGCTTTTTCGCCATGTGGCAGGAGGGGACTGAAGCTTTCTTT.

Many counts were recorded for this clone. This chain links TRBV4-1 with TRBJ2-7, with no clear D. This CDR3 has 14 amino acids. V was trimmed by 4 bases and J by 5 bases, leaving 15 bases between them. The V gene's germline CDR1 is MGHRA and CDR2 YSYEKL. CDR3 sequence reads: CASSLGSSNDEQYF. The DNA for the CDR3 is TGCGCCAGCAGCCTGGGCAGCTCCAACGACGAGCAGTACTTC.

The table lists this clone with a few counts. The chain links TRBV4-3 to TRBJ2-6; D not certain. The CDR3 covers 16 residues. V was cut by 1 base and J by 0 bases, with 7 bases left in between. Per the germline V gene, CDR1 is LGHNA and CDR2 is YSLEER. CDR3 loop: CASSQASGSGANVLTF. DNA for the CDR3: TGCGCCAGCAGCCAAGCCTCCGGCTCTGGGGCCAACGTCCTGACTTTC.

J is TRBJ2-1 and V is TRBV5-1; tentatively, D is TRBD1 (6 bases). Trimming shortened V by 7 bases and J by 6 bases, and 8 bases separated the two germline ends. CDR1 SGHRS and CDR2 YFSETQ come from the germline V gene. CDR3 size: 11 residues. The CDR3 DNA reads as TGCGCCAGCGGCAGGGGCAATGAGCAGTTCTTC. Amino acids: CASGRGNEQFF.

J is TRBJ2-5 and V is TRBV7-2, with TRBD2 matching 9 bases. After removal of 5 bases from V and 6 bases from J, the junction contained 10 bases not matched to a gene. This CDR3 has 15 residues. CDR1 is SGHTA and CDR2 is FQGNSA in the germline V gene. CDR3 region: CASSAGSGGEKTQYF. The CDR3 nucleotides are TGTGCCAGCAGCGCGGGTAGCGGGGGTGAAAAGACCCAGTACTTC.

The chain links TRBV2 to TRBJ2-5; TRBD2 matches at 7 bases. This CDR3 is built from 14 residues. Per the germline V gene, CDR1 is SNHLY and CDR2 is FYNNEI. Trimming removed 4 bases from V and 1 base from J; junction bases left unmatched: 3. CDR3 nucleotides: TGTGCCAGCAGTGTTTCGGGGGGCCAAGAGACCCAGTACTTC. It codes for CASSVSGGQETQYF.